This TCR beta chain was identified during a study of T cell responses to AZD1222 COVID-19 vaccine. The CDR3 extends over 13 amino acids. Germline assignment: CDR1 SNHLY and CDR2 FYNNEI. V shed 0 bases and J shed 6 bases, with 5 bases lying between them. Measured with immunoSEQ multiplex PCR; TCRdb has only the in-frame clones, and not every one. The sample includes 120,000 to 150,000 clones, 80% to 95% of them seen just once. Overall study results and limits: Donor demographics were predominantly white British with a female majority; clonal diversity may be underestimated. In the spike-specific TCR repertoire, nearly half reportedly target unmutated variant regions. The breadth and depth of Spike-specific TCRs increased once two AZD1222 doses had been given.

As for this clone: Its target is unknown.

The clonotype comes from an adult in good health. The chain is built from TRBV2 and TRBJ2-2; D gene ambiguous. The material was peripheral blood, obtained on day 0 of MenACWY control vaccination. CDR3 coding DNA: TGTGCCAGCAGTGAAGCGGGATCCGGGGAGCTGTTTTTT. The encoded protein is CASSEAGSGELFF.